These T cell receptor beta chains were read from a single sample in a study of blood T cell repertoires in COVID-19. Profiling relied on immunoSEQ multiplex PCR, and the TCRdb table lists in-frame clones only, not all of them. The data show roughly 280,000 clones, with 86% seen just once and about 4% held by the top ten. Source material: peripheral blood. Every receptor here comes from a young man with active or convalescent COVID-19. Each CDR3 is given with its conserved first and last residue. Each record gives: V gene, D gene, clone size, J gene, CDR3 protein, CDR3 DNA. The D gene is left open where the match is weak. Clone size is not always given. Where it is, it says once, few, many or a class for expanded clones.

v_call: TRBV18; d_call: -; clone_size: -; j_call: TRBJ1-4; cdr3_aa: CASSPSQIRTNEKLFF; cdr3_nt: TGTGCCAGCTCACCATCCCAGATTCGAACTAATGAAAAACTGTTTTTT
v_call: TRBV11-2; d_call: -; clone_size: -; j_call: TRBJ2-7; cdr3_aa: CASSLVGTGLHEQYF; cdr3_nt: TGTGCCAGCAGCTTAGTAGGGACTGGCCTCCACGAGCAGTACTTC
v_call: TRBV9; d_call: TRBD1; clone_size: -; j_call: TRBJ1-4; cdr3_aa: CASSGPGTDNEKLFF; cdr3_nt: TGTGCCAGCAGCGGACCCGGGACAGATAATGAAAAACTGTTTTTT
v_call: TRBV5-1; d_call: -; clone_size: -; j_call: TRBJ1-2; cdr3_aa: CASSQDRQQSGYTF; cdr3_nt: TGCGCCAGCAGCCAAGACAGGCAGCAGAGTGGCTACACCTTC
v_call: TRBV7-3; d_call: -; clone_size: -; j_call: TRBJ2-1; cdr3_aa: CASSLDLREQFF; cdr3_nt: TGTGCCAGCAGCTTAGATCTTAGAGAGCAGTTCTTC
v_call: TRBV20-1; d_call: TRBD2; clone_size: -; j_call: TRBJ2-1; cdr3_aa: CSASPGLAGSNEQFF; cdr3_nt: TGCAGTGCTAGTCCGGGACTAGCGGGTAGCAATGAGCAGTTCTTC
v_call: TRBV30; d_call: -; clone_size: once; j_call: TRBJ2-7; cdr3_aa: CAWDYRSEQYF; cdr3_nt: TGTGCCTGGGACTATCGGAGCGAGCAGTACTTC
v_call: TRBV7-9; d_call: -; clone_size: -; j_call: TRBJ1-6; cdr3_aa: CASSLTGAGYNSPLHF; cdr3_nt: TGTGCCAGCAGCTTAACAGGCGCCGGCTATAATTCACCCCTCCACTTT
v_call: TRBV27; d_call: TRBD2; clone_size: -; j_call: TRBJ2-5; cdr3_aa: CASSLRRSGGPRGETQYF; cdr3_nt: TGTGCCAGCAGTTTACGGCGTAGCGGGGGCCCTCGGGGAGAGACCCAGTACTTC
v_call: TRBV18; d_call: -; clone_size: -; j_call: TRBJ1-1; cdr3_aa: CASSQGQNTEAFF; cdr3_nt: TGTGCCAGCTCACAGGGACAGAACACTGAAGCTTTCTTT
v_call: TRBV27; d_call: TRBD2; clone_size: -; j_call: TRBJ2-1; cdr3_aa: CASSFSGRVDEQFF; cdr3_nt: TGTGCCAGCAGTTTCAGCGGGAGGGTTGATGAGCAGTTCTTC
v_call: TRBV7-9; d_call: -; clone_size: -; j_call: TRBJ1-4; cdr3_aa: CASGEAANNEKLFF; cdr3_nt: TGTGCCAGCGGGGAGGCAGCTAATAATGAAAAACTGTTTTTT
v_call: TRBV19; d_call: TRBD1; clone_size: once; j_call: TRBJ1-4; cdr3_aa: CASNSGTVSSEKLFF; cdr3_nt: TGTGCCAGCAATAGCGGGACAGTCTCCAGTGAAAAACTGTTTTTT
v_call: TRBV5-1; d_call: -; clone_size: -; j_call: TRBJ2-7; cdr3_aa: CASSMAPSYSYEQYF; cdr3_nt: TGCGCCAGCAGCATGGCCCCTTCTTACTCCTACGAGCAGTACTTC
v_call: TRBV6-5; d_call: -; clone_size: -; j_call: TRBJ1-6; cdr3_aa: CASSSQTYNSPLHF; cdr3_nt: TGTGCCAGCAGTTCTCAGACCTATAATTCACCCCTCCACTTT
v_call: TRBV7-2; d_call: -; clone_size: -; j_call: TRBJ2-1; cdr3_aa: CASSLYIDEQFF; cdr3_nt: TGTGCCAGCAGCTTGTATATCGATGAGCAGTTCTTC
v_call: TRBV18; d_call: TRBD1; clone_size: -; j_call: TRBJ1-6; cdr3_aa: CASSPGTGNNSPLHF; cdr3_nt: TGTGCCAGCTCACCTGGGACAGGGAATAATTCACCCCTCCACTTT
v_call: TRBV28; d_call: -; clone_size: -; j_call: TRBJ1-2; cdr3_aa: CASSPDWGYTF; cdr3_nt: TGTGCCAGCAGTCCGGACTGGGGCTACACCTTC
v_call: TRBV5-8; d_call: -; clone_size: -; j_call: TRBJ1-2; cdr3_aa: CASSSGESPYRNYGYTF; cdr3_nt: TGTGCCAGCAGCTCCGGGGAGAGTCCTTATCGCAACTATGGCTACACCTTC
v_call: TRBV5-5; d_call: TRBD1; clone_size: -; j_call: TRBJ2-7; cdr3_aa: CASSLEDREAYEQYF; cdr3_nt: TGTGCCAGCAGCTTGGAGGACAGGGAGGCCTACGAGCAGTACTTC
v_call: TRBV10-1; d_call: -; clone_size: -; j_call: TRBJ2-5; cdr3_aa: CASSELADQETQYF; cdr3_nt: TGCGCCAGCAGTGAGTTAGCAGATCAAGAGACCCAGTACTTC
v_call: TRBV5-4; d_call: TRBD1; clone_size: -; j_call: TRBJ2-7; cdr3_aa: CASSFEGGGYEQYF; cdr3_nt: TGTGCCAGCAGCTTTGAAGGGGGCGGCTACGAGCAGTACTTC
v_call: TRBV18; d_call: TRBD1; clone_size: -; j_call: TRBJ1-1; cdr3_aa: CATGQGLGTEAFF; cdr3_nt: TGTGCCACCGGACAGGGGTTGGGCACTGAAGCTTTCTTT
v_call: TRBV5-1; d_call: -; clone_size: -; j_call: TRBJ2-1; cdr3_aa: CASRGSGGYNEQFF; cdr3_nt: TGCGCCAGCCGCGGTAGCGGAGGCTACAATGAGCAGTTCTTC
v_call: TRBV19; d_call: -; clone_size: -; j_call: TRBJ2-3; cdr3_aa: CASSSRGSTDTQYF; cdr3_nt: TGTGCCAGTAGTAGCCGGGGAAGCACAGATACGCAGTATTTT
v_call: TRBV28; d_call: TRBD1; clone_size: once; j_call: TRBJ1-1; cdr3_aa: CASRWTGRGMAEAFF; cdr3_nt: TGTGCCAGTCGTTGGACAGGGAGGGGGATGGCTGAAGCTTTCTTT